Reported below is one T cell receptor (beta chain). These data originate in a study of blood T cell repertoires in COVID-19. As for the study in general: The United States, Italy and Spain were the sources of the acute and convalescent COVID-19 samples.

This table comes from immunoSEQ multiplex PCR, and its TCRdb copy is limited to in-frame clones, with some not included. This sample has about 170,000 clones, with less than 85% found just once. Germline V gene lookup returns CDR1 MNHEY and CDR2 SVGEGT. This CDR3 has 17 residues. J gave up 7 bases and V 0 bases, and 11 bases lay outside the gene matches. The source is a woman aged 40 to 50 with COVID-19, enrolled during active disease. Sequenced sample: peripheral blood. The chain combines TRBV6-2 or TRBV6-3 with TRBJ2-2; 7 nucleotides match TRBD2. In DNA, the CDR3 is TGTGCCAGCAGTTACTCGTCACGGGAGGTTGGGTTCGGGGAGCTGTTTTTT. Its translation is CASSYSSREVGFGELFF.